This T cell receptor beta chain was recovered during a study of OX40 agonist ivuxolimab in advanced cancers. For the study at large: Patient treatment consisted of intravenous ivuxolimab administration every 2 weeks at 0.01 to 10 mg/kg.

The germline CDR1 and CDR2 sequences are MNHEY and SVGAGI. This CDR3 has 14 amino acids. V dropped 6 bases and J dropped 1 base, with 13 bases sitting between them. Repertoires were generated with immunoSEQ multiplex PCR, while TCRdb's copy carries only in-frame clones and drops some. The data hold roughly 64,000 clones, with roughly 80% observed a single time. On cycle 4 day 1 and cycle 7 day 1, as well as at baseline, blood was sampled. This chain connects TRBV6-5 to TRBJ2-7; D not resolved. The receptor's source is an adult with an advanced solid tumor such as melanoma, head and neck, liver or kidney cancer. Sequences were derived from CD4+ or CD8+ T cells sorted from blood, sampled in a trial of the OX40 agonist ivuxolimab. The chain's CDR3 is CASRRTLVSYEQYF. CDR3 bases: TGTGCCAGCAGACGGACCTTAGTTTCCTACGAGCAGTACTTC.